There are a few counts of the clone carrying this T cell receptor (beta chain). TCRdb re-called the PCR reads through MiXCR. The data show around 38,000 clones, 28% seen once. The data originate from a study of metastatic and nonmetastatic thyroid tumors. Until they underwent thyroid surgery, no patient had received any treatment. Sequencing was performed on blood. The TCR comes from a male donor with papillary thyroid cancer or a benign thyroid nodule (not recorded which). Some clones in this sample may be carry-over from other donors' samples.

As DNA, the CDR3 is TGTGCCAGCAGAACCTGGACAGGGGGTTGGCATCCCCAGCATTTT. Its protein is CASRTWTGGWHPQHF. The V call is TRBV6-1, the J call TRBJ1-5, with TRBD1 matching over 10 bases. The CDR3 is 15 amino acids. From germline, CDR1 is MNHNS and CDR2 SASEGT. J gave up 10 bases and V 6 bases, and 12 bases lay outside the gene matches.